The rows below give T cell receptor beta chains drawn from one sample of a study of cytomegalovirus exposure and HLA in healthy donors. The data were produced by immunoSEQ multiplex PCR, yet TCRdb's version contains in-frame clones alone and is incomplete. The profile shows around 200,000 clones, 80% to 85% of them singletons. The specimen sequenced was PBMCs. The receptors here all came from a man over 45 in good health and CMV-seronegative. The conserved cysteine and the conserved F or W are not part of the CDR3 here. Fields, in order: CDR3 length, J gene, V gene, CDR3 protein.

>12|TRBJ2-1|TRBV7-9
ASSFTDRRDEQF
>12|TRBJ2-7|TRBV5-1
ASSFGQGASEQY
>10|.|TRBV28
ASSWGRYEQY
>14|TRBJ2-7|TRBV7-9
SSSPGGQAPGYEQY
>11|TRBJ2-3|TRBV5-6
ASSLLELDTQY
>15|TRBJ2-2|TRBV4-3
ASSQDPGSGSTRELF
>12|TRBJ2-3|TRBV14
ASSQAVRTDTQY
>12|TRBJ1-2|TRBV2
ASTHEGGAYGYT
>12|TRBJ2-5|TRBV5-6
ASSFGGQGETQY
>13|TRBJ1-6|TRBV6-5
ASSYSNRAGSPLH
>16|TRBJ2-7|TRBV7-2
ASSPSARDSRSSYEQY
>14|TRBJ1-3|TRBV5-8
ASSPPGQGSGNTIY
>12|TRBJ1-1|TRBV6-5
ASSYGTGGTEAF
>13|TRBJ2-4|TRBV9
ARNSWGQGEDIQY
>11|TRBJ2-7|TRBV6-1
ASRVTGYHEQY
>12|TRBJ1-4|TRBV7-9
ATENRPQGRELF
>12|TRBJ1-4|TRBV2
ASLWTGGDEKLF
>13|TRBJ2-7|TRBV7-8
ASSLGTSGFYEQY
>13|TRBJ2-1|TRBV15
ATSSPTSGSNEQF
>12|TRBJ1-4|TRBV7-9
ASSFGQGGEKLF
>14|TRBJ1-2|TRBV7-2
ASSLATLQGSDGYT
>13|TRBJ1-1|TRBV9
ASSVGGQGHTEAF
>14|TRBJ1-1|TRBV7-8
ASSLVGRKGNTEAF
>12|TRBJ1-5|TRBV6-6
ATMTGVGNQPQH